This T cell receptor beta chain was retrieved from a study of cytomegalovirus exposure and HLA in healthy donors. The primer mix had 60 Vbeta and 13 Jbeta primers. The protocol was immunoSEQ multiplex PCR, while the TCRdb copy is restricted to in-frame clones and leaves out a portion. Of more than 100,000 clones detected, around four fifths appear once; the ten largest clones hold more than 1.5%. The CDR3 runs to 15 residues. J lost 2 bases, V lost 3 bases, and 3 bases had no gene match. Germline CDR1 and CDR2: MDHEN and SYDVKM. Sequenced: PBMCs. The TCR sequence derives from a middle-aged man in good health and CMV-seronegative. This chain connects TRBV28 to TRBJ2-1; 8 bases align to TRBD1. CDR3 sequence: CASSLARGPYNEQFF. The CDR3 DNA follows: TGTGCCAGCAGTTTGGCCAGGGGGCCCTACAATGAGCAGTTCTTC.